These 7 T cell receptor beta chains were all obtained from the same sample, sequenced in a study of cytomegalovirus exposure and HLA in healthy donors. PCR was performed using 60 Vbeta and 13 Jbeta primers. The method was immunoSEQ multiplex PCR; TCRdb's version includes in-frame clones alone and lacks a portion of them. In the table there are 160,000 or so clones, 80% to 85% of which are singletons. The sequenced material came from PBMCs. These receptor sequences come from a male donor in good health and CMV-seropositive.

The chain couples TRBV7-2 to TRBJ1-1; 7 positions agree with TRBD1. The CDR3 extends over 15 amino acids. The V segment lost 1 base and the J segment 3 bases; nucleotides outside the gene matches: 5. Germline assignment: CDR1 SGHTA and CDR2 FQGNSA. The DNA of the CDR3 is TGTGCCAGCAGCTTAGAAGGGGGCAAGGACACTGAAGCTTTCTTT. It encodes CASSLEGGKDTEAFF.

The genes are TRBV7-2 and TRBJ1-6; no definite D call. The length of the CDR3 is 13 residues. The germline V and J ends were trimmed by 2 bases and 8 bases, with 7 bases remaining between them. The germline V gene encodes CDR1 SGHTA and CDR2 FQGNSA. CDR3 loop: CASSLPGDSPLHF. The CDR3 nucleotides are TGTGCCAGCAGCTTACCCGGGGATTCACCCCTCCACTTT. The full variable domain, completed using reference TRBV7-2 and TRBJ1-6, is GAGVSQSPSNKVTEKGKDVELRCDPISGHTALYWYRQSLGQGLEFLIYFQGNSAPDKSGLPSDRFSAERTGGSVSTLTIQRTQQEDSAVYLCASSLPGDSPLHFGNGTRLTVT.

The chain joins TRBV7-2 to TRBJ1-5, with 7 bases fitting TRBD1. CDR3 size: 15 residues. The J segment lost 3 bases and the V segment lost 5 bases, leaving 7 bases of the junction unmatched. Germline CDR1 and CDR2: SGHTA and FQGNSA. DNA for the CDR3: TGTGCCAGCAGCCAGACAGGGACTGTCAATCAGCCCCAGCATTTT. This gives the protein CASSQTGTVNQPQHF.

The chain recombines TRBV5-1 with TRBJ1-2; D remains ambiguous. With 0 bases removed from V and 4 bases from J, the gap between germline ends came to 13 bases. Germline assignment: CDR1 SGHRS and CDR2 YFSETQ. The CDR3 is 15 residues long. Here the CDR3 DNA reads TGCGCCAGCAGCTTGGGATCCCAGACTTCCTATGGCTACACCTTC. It is translated as CASSLGSQTSYGYTF.

This sequence joins TRBV7-2 and TRBJ2-7; D is undetermined. Trimming took off 5 bases at V and 5 bases at J, with 16 bases between the two ends. The CDR3 has 14 residues. From germline, CDR1 is SGHTA and CDR2 FQGNSA. The chain's CDR3 is CASSTWSSADEQYF. CDR3 DNA: TGTGCCAGCAGCACCTGGAGCAGCGCCGACGAGCAGTACTTC. The full variable domain, rest sourced from reference TRBV7-2 and TRBJ2-7, is GAGVSQSPSNKVTEKGKDVELRCDPISGHTALYWYRQSLGQGLEFLIYFQGNSAPDKSGLPSDRFSAERTGGSVSTLTIQRTQQEDSAVYLCASSTWSSADEQYFGPGTRLTVT.

The V gene is TRBV9, the J gene TRBJ2-3, with 8 bases matching TRBD2. V shed 4 bases, J shed 2 bases, and the junction held 6 bases outside the gene matches. The CDR3 runs 15 residues. Germline V gene sequence: CDR1 SGDLS, CDR2 YYNGEE. The CDR3 sequence: CASSSPGGVTDTQYF. The DNA of the CDR3 is TGTGCCAGCAGCTCGCCCGGGGGGGTCACAGATACGCAGTATTTT.

V gene TRBV6-5 combines with J gene TRBJ1-5; D gene ambiguous. The germline V gene encodes CDR1 MNHEY and CDR2 SVGAGI. The CDR3 has 13 residues. V was clipped by 2 bases and J by 7 bases, with 9 bases between them. The CDR3 coding sequence is TGTGCCAGCAGTTACAGTGTGCGGCAGCCCCAGCATTTT. The encoded protein is CASSYSVRQPQHF.